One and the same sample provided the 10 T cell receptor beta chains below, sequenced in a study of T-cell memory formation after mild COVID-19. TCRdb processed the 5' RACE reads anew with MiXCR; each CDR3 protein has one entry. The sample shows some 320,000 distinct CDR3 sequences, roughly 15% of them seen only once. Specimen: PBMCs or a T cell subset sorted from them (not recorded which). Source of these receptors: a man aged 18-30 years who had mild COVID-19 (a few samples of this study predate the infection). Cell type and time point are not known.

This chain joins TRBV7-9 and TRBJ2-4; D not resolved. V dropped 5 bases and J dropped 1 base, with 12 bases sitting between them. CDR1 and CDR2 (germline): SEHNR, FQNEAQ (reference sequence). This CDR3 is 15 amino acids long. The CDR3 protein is CASSPIKGAKNIQYF. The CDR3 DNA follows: TGTGCCAGCAGCCCTATAAAAGGGGCCAAAAACATTCAGTACTTC.

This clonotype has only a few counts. The CDR3 here is CSASARTANSPLHF. The CDR3 DNA reads TGCAGTGCTTCCGCCCGGACGGCCAATTCACCCCTCCACTTT. The chain combines TRBV20-1 with TRBJ1-6; D not certain. CDR1 and CDR2 from the germline V gene are DFQATT and SNEGSKA (reference sequence). Trimming cost V 5 bases and J 7 bases, with 15 bases left between them. This CDR3 is built from 14 residues.

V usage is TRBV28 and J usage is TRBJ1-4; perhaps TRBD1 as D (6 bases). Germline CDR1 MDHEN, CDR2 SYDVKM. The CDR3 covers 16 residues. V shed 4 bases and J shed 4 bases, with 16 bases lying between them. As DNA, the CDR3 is TGTGCCAGCAGTTCGCCCCCACAGGGAGTTAATGAAAAACTGTTTTTT. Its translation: CASSSPPQGVNEKLFF.

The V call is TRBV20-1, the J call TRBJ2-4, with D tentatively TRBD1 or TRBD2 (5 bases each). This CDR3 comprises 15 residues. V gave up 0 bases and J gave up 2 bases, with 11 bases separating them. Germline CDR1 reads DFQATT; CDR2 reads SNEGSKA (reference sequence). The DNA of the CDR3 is TGCAGTGCTAGAGATCGACGGGGACCCAAAAACATTCAGTACTTC. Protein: CSARDRRGPKNIQYF.

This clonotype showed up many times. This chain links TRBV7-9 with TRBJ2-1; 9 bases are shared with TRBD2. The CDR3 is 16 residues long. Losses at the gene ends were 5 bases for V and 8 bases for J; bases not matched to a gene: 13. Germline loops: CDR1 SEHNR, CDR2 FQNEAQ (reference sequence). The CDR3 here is CASSGSGGSQSHEQFF. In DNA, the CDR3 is TGTGCCAGCAGCGGCAGCGGGGGGTCCCAGTCCCATGAGCAGTTCTTC.

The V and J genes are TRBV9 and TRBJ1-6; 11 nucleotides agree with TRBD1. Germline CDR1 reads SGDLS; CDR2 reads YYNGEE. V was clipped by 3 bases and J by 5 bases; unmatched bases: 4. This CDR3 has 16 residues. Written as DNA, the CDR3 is TGTGCCAGCAGCGCAGGGGGACAGGGGGATAATTCACCCCTCCACTTT. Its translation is CASSAGGQGDNSPLHF. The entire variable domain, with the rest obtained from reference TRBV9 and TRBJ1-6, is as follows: DSGVTQTPKHLITATGQRVTLRCSPRSGDLSVYWYQQSLDQGLQFLIQYYNGEERAKGNILERFSAQQFPDLHSELNLSSLELGDSALYFCASSAGGQGDNSPLHFGNGTRLTVT.

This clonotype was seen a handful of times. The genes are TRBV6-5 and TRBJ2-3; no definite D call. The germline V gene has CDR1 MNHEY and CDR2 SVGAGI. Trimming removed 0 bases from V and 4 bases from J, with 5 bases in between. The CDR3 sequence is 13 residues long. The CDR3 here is CASSYSQADTQYF. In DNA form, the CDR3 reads TGTGCCAGCAGTTACTCGCAGGCAGATACGCAGTATTTT.

The CDR3 loop is CASSRDRGSLSYEQYF. CDR3 DNA: TGTGCCAGCAGCCGGGACAGGGGGTCTTTATCCTACGAGCAGTACTTC. The chain recombines TRBV6-5 with TRBJ2-7, with 11 bases lining up with TRBD1. This CDR3 region has 16 residues. Looked up from germline, CDR1 is MNHEY and CDR2 is SVGAGI. The junction had 8 bases not matched to a gene; V was cut back by 6 bases and J by 1 base.

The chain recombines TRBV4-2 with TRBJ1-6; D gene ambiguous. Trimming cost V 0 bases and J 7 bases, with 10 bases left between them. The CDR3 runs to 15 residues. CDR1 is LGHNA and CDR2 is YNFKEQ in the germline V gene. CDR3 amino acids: CASSQDPAENSPLHF. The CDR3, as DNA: TGTGCCAGCAGCCAAGATCCGGCAGAGAATTCACCCCTCCACTTT.

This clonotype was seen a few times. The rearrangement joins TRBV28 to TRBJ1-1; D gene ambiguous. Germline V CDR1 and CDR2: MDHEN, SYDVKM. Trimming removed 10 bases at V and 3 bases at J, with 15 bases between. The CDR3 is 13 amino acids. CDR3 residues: CATIRMMDTEAFF. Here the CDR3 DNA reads TGTGCCACCATAAGGATGATGGACACTGAAGCTTTCTTT.